The sequence of this TCR beta chain was determined in a study of blood T cell repertoires in COVID-19. Study in general: Some COVID-19 samples were acute and others convalescent; all came from the United States, Italy and Spain.

Everyone who took part was about 18 to 89 years old, and they came from about 25 US areas. In the authors' workflow: How many nucleated cells were present was estimated from reference gene primer amplification. Sequencing used immunoSEQ multiplex PCR; TCRdb keeps in-frame clones, though not all of them. That table supplies the V and J calls and clone size; D and trimming were determined from the DNA. The sample lists approximately 220,000 clones; just over 85% were seen once. The CDR3 is made up of 15 amino acids. The V gene's germline CDR1 is GTSNPN and CDR2 SVGIG (reference sequence). Trimming stripped 0 bases from V and 1 base from J, with 10 bases between.

The J gene is TRBJ1-5, the V gene TRBV30; D is uncertain. Sequencing was carried out using PBMCs or T cells enriched from blood (not recorded which). The source of this sequence is a middle-aged woman with acute COVID-19. This CDR3 reads CAWSVTGLSNQPQHF. In DNA form, the CDR3 reads TGTGCCTGGAGTGTAACGGGGTTAAGCAATCAGCCCCAGCATTTT. The full variable domain, its missing parts supplied by reference TRBV30 and TRBJ1-5, is SQTIHQWPATLVQPVGSPLSLECTVEGTSNPNLYWYRQAAGRGLQLLFYSVGIGQISSEVPQNLSASRPQDRQFILSSKKLLLSDSGFYLCAWSVTGLSNQPQHFGDGTRLSIL.